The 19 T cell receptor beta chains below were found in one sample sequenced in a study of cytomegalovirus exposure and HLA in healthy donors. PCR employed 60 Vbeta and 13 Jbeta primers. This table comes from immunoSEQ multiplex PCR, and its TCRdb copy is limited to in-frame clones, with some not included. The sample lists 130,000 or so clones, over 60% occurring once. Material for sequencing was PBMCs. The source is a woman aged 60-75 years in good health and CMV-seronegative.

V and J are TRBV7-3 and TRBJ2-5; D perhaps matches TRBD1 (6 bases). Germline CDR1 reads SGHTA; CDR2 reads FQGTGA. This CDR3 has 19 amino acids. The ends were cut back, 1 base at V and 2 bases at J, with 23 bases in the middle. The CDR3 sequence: CASSLRGTNSGTPQETQYF. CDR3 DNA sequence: TGTGCCAGCAGCTTAAGGGGGACAAACTCCGGGACACCTCAAGAGACCCAGTACTTC.

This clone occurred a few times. In DNA form, the CDR3 reads TGTGCCAGCAGCGTAGGAGGGTCAGGTGCTAGCGGGAGGATGCTAGATACGCAGTATTTT. It is translated as CASSVGGSGASGRMLDTQYF. The V gene is TRBV9, the J gene TRBJ2-3; 11 nucleotides match TRBD2. V lost 0 bases to trimming and J lost 5 bases; unmatched junction nucleotides: 17. CDR1 is SGDLS and CDR2 is YYNGEE in the germline V gene. The CDR3 contains 20 residues.

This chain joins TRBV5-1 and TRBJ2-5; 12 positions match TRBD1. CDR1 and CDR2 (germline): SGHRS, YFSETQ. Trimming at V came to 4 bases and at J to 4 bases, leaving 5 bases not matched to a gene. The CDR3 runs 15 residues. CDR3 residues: CASSLGQGASETQYF. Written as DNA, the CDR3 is TGCGCCAGCAGCCTGGGACAGGGGGCCTCAGAGACCCAGTACTTC.

CDR3 residues: CSVEKTGAKTQYF. In nucleotides, the CDR3 is TGCAGCGTTGAGAAGACAGGGGCGAAGACCCAGTACTTC. The chain couples TRBV29-1 to TRBJ2-5; 8 bases are shared with TRBD1. This CDR3 region has 13 residues. Trimming cost V 3 bases and J 6 bases; bases outside gene matches: 6. Germline V gives CDR1 SQVTM, CDR2 ANQGSEA.

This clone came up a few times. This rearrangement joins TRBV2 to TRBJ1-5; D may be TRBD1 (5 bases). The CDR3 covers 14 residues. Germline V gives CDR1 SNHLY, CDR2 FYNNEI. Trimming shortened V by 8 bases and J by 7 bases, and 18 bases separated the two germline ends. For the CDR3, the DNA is TGTGCCAGCTCAAGGCAGGGCGCGGTCCAGCCCCAGCATTTT. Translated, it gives CASSRQGAVQPQHF.

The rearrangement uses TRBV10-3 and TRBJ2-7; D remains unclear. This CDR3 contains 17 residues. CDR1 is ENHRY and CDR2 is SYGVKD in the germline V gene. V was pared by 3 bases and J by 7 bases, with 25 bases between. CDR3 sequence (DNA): TGTGCCATCAGTGAATCCCCCAACAAGGTCCCTAACGGGGAGCAGTACTTC. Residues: CAISESPNKVPNGEQYF.

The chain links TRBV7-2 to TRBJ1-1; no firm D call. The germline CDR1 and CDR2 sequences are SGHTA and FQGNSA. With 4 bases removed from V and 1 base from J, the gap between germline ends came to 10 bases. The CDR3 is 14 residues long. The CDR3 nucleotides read TGTGCCAGCAGCTACCGGAGGGCGAACACTGAAGCTTTCTTT. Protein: CASSYRRANTEAFF.

CDR3 residues: CAWRLAGGPRDEQFF. CDR3 in DNA: TGTGCCTGGAGATTAGCGGGGGGTCCCAGGGATGAGCAGTTCTTC. The V call is TRBV30, the J call TRBJ2-1; 10 nucleotides align to TRBD2. The V gene end was trimmed by 3 bases and the J gene end by 8 bases; junction bases not matched to a gene: 10. Looked up from germline, CDR1 is GTSNPN and CDR2 is SVGIG (reference sequence). The CDR3 extends over 15 amino acids.

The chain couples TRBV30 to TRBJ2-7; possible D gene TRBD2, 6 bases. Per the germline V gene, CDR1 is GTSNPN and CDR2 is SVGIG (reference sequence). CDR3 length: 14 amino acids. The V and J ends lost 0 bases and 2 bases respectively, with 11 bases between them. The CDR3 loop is CAWSVGGVPYEQYF. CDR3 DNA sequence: TGTGCCTGGAGTGTAGGAGGGGTCCCCTACGAGCAGTACTTC.

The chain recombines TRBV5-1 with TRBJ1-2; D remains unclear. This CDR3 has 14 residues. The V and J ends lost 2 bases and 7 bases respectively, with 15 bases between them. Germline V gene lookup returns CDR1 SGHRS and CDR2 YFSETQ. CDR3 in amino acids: CASSFGDLFSGYTF. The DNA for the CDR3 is TGCGCCAGCAGCTTTGGTGATCTATTTAGTGGCTACACCTTC.

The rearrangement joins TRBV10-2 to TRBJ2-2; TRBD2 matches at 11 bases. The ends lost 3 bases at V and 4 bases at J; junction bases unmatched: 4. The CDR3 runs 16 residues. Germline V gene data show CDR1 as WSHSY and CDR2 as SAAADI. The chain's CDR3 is CASSDPGLAVTGELFF. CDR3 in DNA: TGCGCCAGCAGTGACCCGGGACTAGCGGTCACCGGGGAGCTGTTTTTT.

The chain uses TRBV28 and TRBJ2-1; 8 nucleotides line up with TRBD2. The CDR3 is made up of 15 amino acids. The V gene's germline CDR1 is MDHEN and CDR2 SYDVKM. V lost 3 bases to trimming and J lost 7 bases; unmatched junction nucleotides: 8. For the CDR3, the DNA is TGTGCCAGCAGTTTGGTATTAGCGGGATCAAATGAGCAGTTCTTC. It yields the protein CASSLVLAGSNEQFF.

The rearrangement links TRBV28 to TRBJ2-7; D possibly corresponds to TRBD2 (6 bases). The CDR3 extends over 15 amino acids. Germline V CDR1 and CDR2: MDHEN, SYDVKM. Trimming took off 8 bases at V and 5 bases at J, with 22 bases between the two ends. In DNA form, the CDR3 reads TGTGCCAGCGGACTACCGGGATCAAAAGCCCACGAGCAGTACTTC. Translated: CASGLPGSKAHEQYF.

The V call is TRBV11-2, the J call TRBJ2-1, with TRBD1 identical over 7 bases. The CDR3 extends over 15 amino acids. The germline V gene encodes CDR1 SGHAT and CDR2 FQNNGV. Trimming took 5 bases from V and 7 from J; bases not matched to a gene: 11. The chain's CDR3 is CASSLQSQGSNEQFF. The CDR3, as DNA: TGTGCCAGCAGCCTCCAGTCACAGGGGAGTAATGAGCAGTTCTTC.

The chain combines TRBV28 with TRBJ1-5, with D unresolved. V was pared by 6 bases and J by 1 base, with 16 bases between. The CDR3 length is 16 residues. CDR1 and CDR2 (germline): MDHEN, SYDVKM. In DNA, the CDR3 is TGTGCCAGCAGCACAAGAGGGTACTCGAGCAATCAGCCCCAGCATTTT. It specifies CASSTRGYSSNQPQHF.

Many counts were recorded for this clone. CDR3 sequence reads: CASSGSAGTGELFF. CDR3 bases: TGTGCCAGCAGTGGGTCAGCGGGCACCGGGGAGCTGTTTTTT. This chain connects TRBV6-4 to TRBJ2-2; TRBD2 might be the D (6 bases). The CDR3 totals 14 residues. Germline CDR1 is MRHNA and CDR2 is SNTAGT. Trimming removed 4 bases at V and 4 bases at J, with 10 bases between.

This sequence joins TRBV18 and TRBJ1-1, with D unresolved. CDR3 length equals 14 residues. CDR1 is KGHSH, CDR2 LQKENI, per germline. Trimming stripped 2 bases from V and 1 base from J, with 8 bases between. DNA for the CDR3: TGTGCCAGCTCACCAGTGATCGGGAACACTGAAGCTTTCTTT. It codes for CASSPVIGNTEAFF.

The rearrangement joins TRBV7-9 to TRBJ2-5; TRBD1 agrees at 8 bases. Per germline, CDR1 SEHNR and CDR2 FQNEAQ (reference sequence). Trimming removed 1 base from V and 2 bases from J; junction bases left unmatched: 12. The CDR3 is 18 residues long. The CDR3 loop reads CASSLGGGGWTGQETQYF. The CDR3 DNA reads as TGTGCCAGCAGCTTAGGCGGCGGAGGGTGGACAGGGCAAGAGACCCAGTACTTC.

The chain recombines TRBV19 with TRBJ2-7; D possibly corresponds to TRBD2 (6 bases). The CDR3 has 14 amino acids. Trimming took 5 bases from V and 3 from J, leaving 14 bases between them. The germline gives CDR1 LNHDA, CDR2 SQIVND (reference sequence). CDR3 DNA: TGTGCCAGTAGTCGGTACCCGGGGGACTACGAGCAGTACTTC. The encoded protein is CASSRYPGDYEQYF.